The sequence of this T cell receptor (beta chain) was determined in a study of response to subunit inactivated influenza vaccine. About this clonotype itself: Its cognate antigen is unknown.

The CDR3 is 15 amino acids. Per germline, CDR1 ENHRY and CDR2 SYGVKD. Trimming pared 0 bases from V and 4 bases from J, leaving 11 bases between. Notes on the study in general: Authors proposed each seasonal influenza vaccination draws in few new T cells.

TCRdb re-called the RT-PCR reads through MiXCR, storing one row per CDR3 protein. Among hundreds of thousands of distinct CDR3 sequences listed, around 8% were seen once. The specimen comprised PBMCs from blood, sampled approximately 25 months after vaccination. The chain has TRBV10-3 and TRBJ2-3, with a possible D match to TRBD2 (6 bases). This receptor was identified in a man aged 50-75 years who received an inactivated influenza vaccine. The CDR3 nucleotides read TGTGCCATCAGTGAGTCGGGGACGGGAGCAGATACGCAGTATTTT. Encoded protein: CAISESGTGADTQYF.